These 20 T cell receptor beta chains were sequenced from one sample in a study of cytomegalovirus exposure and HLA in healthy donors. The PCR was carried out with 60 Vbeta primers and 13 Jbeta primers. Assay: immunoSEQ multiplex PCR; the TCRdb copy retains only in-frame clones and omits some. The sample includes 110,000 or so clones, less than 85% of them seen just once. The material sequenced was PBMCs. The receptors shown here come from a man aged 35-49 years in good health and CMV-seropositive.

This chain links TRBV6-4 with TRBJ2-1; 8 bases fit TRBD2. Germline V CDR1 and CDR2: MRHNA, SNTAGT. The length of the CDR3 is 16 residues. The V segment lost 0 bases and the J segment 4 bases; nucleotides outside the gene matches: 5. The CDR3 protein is CASSDSKVAGYNEQFF. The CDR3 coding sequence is TGTGCCAGCAGTGACTCGAAGGTAGCGGGATACAATGAGCAGTTCTTC.

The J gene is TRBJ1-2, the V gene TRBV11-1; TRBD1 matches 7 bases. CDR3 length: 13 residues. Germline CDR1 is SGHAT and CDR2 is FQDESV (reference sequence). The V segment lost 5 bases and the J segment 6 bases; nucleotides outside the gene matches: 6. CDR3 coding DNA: TGTGCCAGCAGCAGACAGGGTCTGGATGGCTACACCTTC. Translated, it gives CASSRQGLDGYTF.

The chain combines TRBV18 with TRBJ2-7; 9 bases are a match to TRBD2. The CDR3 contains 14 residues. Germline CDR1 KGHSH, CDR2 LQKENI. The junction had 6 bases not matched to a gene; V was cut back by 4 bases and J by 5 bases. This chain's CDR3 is CASSLGLAPDEQYF. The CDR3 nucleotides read TGTGCCAGCTCACTGGGACTAGCCCCCGACGAGCAGTACTTC. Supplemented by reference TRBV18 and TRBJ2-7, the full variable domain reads NAGVMQNPRHLVRRRGQEARLRCSPMKGHSHVYWYRQLPEEGLKFMVYLQKENIIDESGMPKERFSAEFPKEGPSILRIQQVVRGDSAAYFCASSLGLAPDEQYFGPGTRLTVT.

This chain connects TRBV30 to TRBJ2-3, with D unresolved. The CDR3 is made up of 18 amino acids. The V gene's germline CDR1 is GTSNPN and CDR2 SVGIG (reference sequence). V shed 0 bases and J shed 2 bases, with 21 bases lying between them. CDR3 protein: CAWSVLPQVLGPTDTQYF. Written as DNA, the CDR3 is TGTGCCTGGAGTGTACTCCCTCAGGTCTTGGGCCCCACAGATACGCAGTATTTT.

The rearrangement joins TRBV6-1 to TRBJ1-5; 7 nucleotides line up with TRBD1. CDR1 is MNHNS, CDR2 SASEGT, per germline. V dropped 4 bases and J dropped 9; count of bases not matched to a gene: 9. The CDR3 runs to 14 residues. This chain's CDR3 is CASSGQGQGGPQHF. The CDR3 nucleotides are TGTGCCAGCAGTGGACAGGGACAAGGAGGGCCCCAGCATTTT.

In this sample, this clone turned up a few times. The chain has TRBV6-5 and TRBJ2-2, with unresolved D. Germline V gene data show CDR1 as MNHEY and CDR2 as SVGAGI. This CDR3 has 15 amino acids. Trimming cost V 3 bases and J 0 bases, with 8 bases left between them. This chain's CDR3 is CASSYSPSNTGELFF. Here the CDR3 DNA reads TGTGCCAGCAGTTATTCCCCATCGAACACCGGGGAGCTGTTTTTT.

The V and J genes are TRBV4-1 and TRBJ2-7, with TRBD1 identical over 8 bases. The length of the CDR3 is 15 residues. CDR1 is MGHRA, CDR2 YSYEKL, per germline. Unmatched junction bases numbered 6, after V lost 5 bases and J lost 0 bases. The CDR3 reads CASSMTGATSYEQYF. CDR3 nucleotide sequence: TGCGCCAGCAGCATGACAGGGGCGACCTCCTACGAGCAGTACTTC.

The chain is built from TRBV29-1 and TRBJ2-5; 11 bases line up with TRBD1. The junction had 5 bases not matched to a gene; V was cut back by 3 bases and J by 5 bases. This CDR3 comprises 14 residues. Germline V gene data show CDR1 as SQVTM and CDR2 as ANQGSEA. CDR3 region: CSVERGQGGETQYF. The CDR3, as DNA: TGCAGCGTTGAGAGGGGACAGGGGGGGGAGACCCAGTACTTC.

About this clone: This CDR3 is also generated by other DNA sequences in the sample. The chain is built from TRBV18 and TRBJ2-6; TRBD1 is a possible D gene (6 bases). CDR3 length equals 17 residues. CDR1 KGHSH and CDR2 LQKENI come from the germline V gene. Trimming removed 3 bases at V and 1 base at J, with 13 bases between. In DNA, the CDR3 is TGTGCCAGCTCACCGGGGCAGGGGAATTCTGGGGCCAACGTCCTGACTTTC. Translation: CASSPGQGNSGANVLTF.

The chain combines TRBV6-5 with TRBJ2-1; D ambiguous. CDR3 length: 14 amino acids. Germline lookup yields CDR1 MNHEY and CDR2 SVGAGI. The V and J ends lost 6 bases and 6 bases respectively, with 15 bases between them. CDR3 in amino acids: CASSLLARGNEQFF. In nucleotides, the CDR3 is TGTGCCAGCAGCCTCCTCGCCCGCGGCAATGAGCAGTTCTTC.

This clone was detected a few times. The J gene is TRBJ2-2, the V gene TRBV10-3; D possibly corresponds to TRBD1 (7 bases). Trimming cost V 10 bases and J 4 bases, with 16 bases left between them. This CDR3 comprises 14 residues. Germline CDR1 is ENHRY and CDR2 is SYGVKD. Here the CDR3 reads CASTRQGGTGELFF. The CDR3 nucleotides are TGTGCCAGTACAAGACAGGGAGGCACCGGGGAGCTGTTTTTT.

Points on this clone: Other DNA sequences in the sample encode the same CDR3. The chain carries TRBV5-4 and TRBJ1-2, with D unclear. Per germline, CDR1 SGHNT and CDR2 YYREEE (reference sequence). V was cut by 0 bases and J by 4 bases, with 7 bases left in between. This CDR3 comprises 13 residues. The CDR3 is CASSLAAGYGYTF. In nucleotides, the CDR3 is TGTGCCAGCAGCTTGGCCGCGGGCTATGGCTACACCTTC.

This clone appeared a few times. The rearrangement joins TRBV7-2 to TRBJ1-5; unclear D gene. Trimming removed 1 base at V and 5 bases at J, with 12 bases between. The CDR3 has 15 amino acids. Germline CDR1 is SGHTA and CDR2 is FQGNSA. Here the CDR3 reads CASSLEEGGYQPQHF. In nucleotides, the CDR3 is TGTGCCAGCAGCTTAGAGGAGGGCGGATATCAGCCCCAGCATTTT.

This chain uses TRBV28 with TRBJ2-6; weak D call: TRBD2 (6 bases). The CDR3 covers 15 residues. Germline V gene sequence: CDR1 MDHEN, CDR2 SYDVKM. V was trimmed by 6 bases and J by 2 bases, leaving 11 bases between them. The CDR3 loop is CASRRRRAGANVLTF. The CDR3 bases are TGTGCCAGCAGGCGCCGGAGGGCTGGGGCCAACGTCCTGACTTTC.

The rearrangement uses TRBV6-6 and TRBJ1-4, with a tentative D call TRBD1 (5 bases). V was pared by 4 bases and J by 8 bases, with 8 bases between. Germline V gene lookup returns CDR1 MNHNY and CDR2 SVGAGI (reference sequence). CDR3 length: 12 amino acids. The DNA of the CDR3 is TGTGCCAGCAGTTCCGGGGGGGAAAAACTGTTTTTT. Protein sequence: CASSSGGEKLFF.

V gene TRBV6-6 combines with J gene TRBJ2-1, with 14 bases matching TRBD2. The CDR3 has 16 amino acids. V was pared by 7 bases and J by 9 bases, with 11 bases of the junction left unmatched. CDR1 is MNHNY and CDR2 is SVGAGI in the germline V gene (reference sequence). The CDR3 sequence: CASIPPGTSGSSEQFF. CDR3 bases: TGTGCCAGCATCCCCCCCGGGACTAGCGGGAGCAGTGAGCAGTTCTTC.

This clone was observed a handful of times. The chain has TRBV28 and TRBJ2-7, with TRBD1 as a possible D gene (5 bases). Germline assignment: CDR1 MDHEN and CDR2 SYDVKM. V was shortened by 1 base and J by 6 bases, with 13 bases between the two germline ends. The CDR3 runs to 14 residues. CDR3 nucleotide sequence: TGTGCCAGCAGTTTATCTGCCTTGGGGCGCGAGCAGTACTTC. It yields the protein CASSLSALGREQYF.

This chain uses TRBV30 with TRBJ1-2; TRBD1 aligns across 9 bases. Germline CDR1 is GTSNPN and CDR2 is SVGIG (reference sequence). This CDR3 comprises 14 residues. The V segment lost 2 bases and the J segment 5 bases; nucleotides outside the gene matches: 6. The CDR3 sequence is CAWSSGQGGYGYTF. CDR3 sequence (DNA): TGTGCCTGGAGTTCGGGACAGGGAGGGTATGGCTACACCTTC.

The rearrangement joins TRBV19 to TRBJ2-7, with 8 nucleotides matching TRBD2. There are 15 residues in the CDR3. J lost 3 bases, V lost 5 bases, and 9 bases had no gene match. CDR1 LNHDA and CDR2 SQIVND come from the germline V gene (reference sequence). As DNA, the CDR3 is TGTGCCAGTAGTTCCCTCGGGGGGGCGGACTACGAGCAGTACTTC. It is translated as CASSSLGGADYEQYF.

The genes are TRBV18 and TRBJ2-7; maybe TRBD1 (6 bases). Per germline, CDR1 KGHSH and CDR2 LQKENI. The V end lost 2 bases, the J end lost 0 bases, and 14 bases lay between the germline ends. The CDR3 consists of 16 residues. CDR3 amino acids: CASSPYPGHSSYEQYF. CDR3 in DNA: TGTGCCAGCTCACCATATCCGGGACACAGCTCCTACGAGCAGTACTTC.